This record covers a single T cell receptor (beta chain). The record originates from a study of blood T cell repertoires in COVID-19. Data came from immunoSEQ multiplex PCR; TCRdb stores just in-frame clones and leaves some out. The table includes about 170,000 clones, about 83% detected once. Looked up from germline, CDR1 is MNHEY and CDR2 is SVGAGI. CDR3 length equals 15 residues. With V trimmed by 4 bases and J by 5 bases, 8 bases remained unmatched. The clonotype comes from a woman over 75 with acute or convalescent COVID-19. V usage is TRBV6-5 and J usage is TRBJ1-1, with 9 nucleotides matching TRBD1. Sequencing used peripheral blood. CDR3: CASSSNRGLGTEAFF. CDR3 DNA: TGTGCCAGCAGTTCGAACAGGGGGCTAGGGACTGAAGCTTTCTTT.